The 28 T cell receptor beta chains reported below all come from one sample, sequenced in a study of post-analysis software for immune sequencing data. The library was made from cDNA and included unique molecular identifiers. TCRdb re-called the PCR reads through MiXCR, storing one row per CDR3 protein. The sample includes a few hundred thousand distinct CDR3 sequences, less than 45% seen only once; the top ten take 9.5% to 13%. Study-level results: Compared with controls, patients had more of 4 to 6 TRBV segments, including TRBV5-6, TRBV5-1 and TRBV20-1.

These receptors lack a known antigen. Specimen: blood. Source of these receptors: a girl between 10 and 17 years old with multiple sclerosis.

On this clonotype itself: Just one base apart from a much larger clone, this may be a read error. The chain joins TRBV27 to TRBJ1-1; 8 bases map to TRBD1. The CDR3 spans 14 residues. Germline CDR1 MNHEY, CDR2 SMNVEV (reference sequence). CDR3 region: CACSIRGRVSEAFF. Here the CDR3 DNA reads TGTGCCTGCAGTATCAGGGGGCGGGTCTCTGAAGCTTTCTTT.

The sample holds a few counts of this clonotype. The chain links TRBV27 to TRBJ2-7, with 13 bases lining up with TRBD2. This CDR3 comprises 13 residues. Trimming removed 6 bases from V and 7 bases from J; junction bases left unmatched: 3. CDR1 and CDR2 from the germline V gene are MNHEY and SMNVEV (reference sequence). CDR3 sequence: CASRLAGGQEQYF. The CDR3 nucleotides are TGTGCCAGCAGACTAGCGGGAGGGCAAGAGCAGTACTTC.

This clonotype was detected once. The CDR3 nucleotides are TGTGCCAGCAGCCCTCGTGGGGGTTTTAGGACTGAAGCTTTCTTT. Its protein is CASSPRGGFRTEAFF. The chain recombines TRBV12-3 or TRBV12-4 with TRBJ1-1; possible D gene TRBD1, 5 bases. CDR3 length: 15 residues. Trimming removed 6 bases at V and 5 bases at J, with 19 bases between.

This clonotype has a handful of counts. V gene TRBV29-1 combines with J gene TRBJ2-3, with 11 bases fitting TRBD2. The germline V gene has CDR1 SQVTM and CDR2 ANQGSEA. V was pared by 6 bases and J by 3 bases, with 5 bases of the junction left unmatched. The CDR3 sequence is 14 residues long. The CDR3 DNA is TGCAGCGTCATAGCGGGAGGGGAGACAGATACGCAGTATTTT. This gives the protein CSVIAGGETDTQYF.

This clonotype was seen ten or more times. The chain employs TRBV13 and TRBJ2-3, with TRBD2 matching over 8 bases. The CDR3 has 16 amino acids. In germline, CDR1 is PRHDT, CDR2 FYEKMQ (reference sequence). Losses at the gene ends were 2 bases for V and 3 bases for J; bases not matched to a gene: 7. The CDR3 is CASSLFTGGPTDTQYF. The CDR3 coding sequence is TGTGCCAGCAGCTTATTCACGGGAGGGCCTACAGATACGCAGTATTTT.

The chain combines TRBV24-1 with TRBJ1-1; TRBD1 is a possible D gene (6 bases). The V end lost 3 bases, the J end lost 5 bases, and 9 bases lay between the germline ends. Germline-derived CDR1 and CDR2 are KGHDR and SFDVKD. CDR3 length: 13 amino acids. CDR3 in DNA: TGTGCCACCAGTGATGCAGGGGAAACTGAAGCTTTCTTT. It codes for CATSDAGETEAFF.

This clonotype was counted between two and nine times. V gene TRBV5-1 combines with J gene TRBJ2-7; D is perhaps TRBD2 (6 bases). The CDR3 is made up of 14 amino acids. Trimming stripped 0 bases from V and 3 bases from J, with 10 bases between. Germline lookup yields CDR1 SGHRS and CDR2 YFSETQ. The CDR3 is CASSLADYNYEQYF. The CDR3, as DNA: TGCGCCAGCAGCTTGGCGGACTATAACTACGAGCAGTACTTC.

The chain uses TRBV29-1 and TRBJ1-1, with TRBD1 matching 7 bases. The CDR3 contains 13 residues. Per germline, CDR1 SQVTM and CDR2 ANQGSEA. V shed 7 bases, J shed 0 bases, and the junction held 5 bases outside the gene matches. This CDR3 is CSDGQAMNTEAFF. In DNA, the CDR3 is TGCAGCGACGGACAGGCCATGAACACTGAAGCTTTCTTT.

V is TRBV5-6 and J is TRBJ1-1, with a weak D call TRBD1 (6 bases). Trimming removed 1 base from V and 0 bases from J, with 10 bases in between. The CDR3 loop spans 15 amino acids. The germline CDR1 and CDR2 sequences are SGHDT and YYEEEE. CDR3 nucleotides: TGTGCCAGCAGCTTGACAGGGAGGCTGAACACTGAAGCTTTCTTT. Translated, it gives CASSLTGRLNTEAFF.

The chain joins TRBV7-9 to TRBJ2-5, with 10 bases aligning to TRBD2. The DNA matches TRBJ2-7 better at its end, which makes the J call doubtful. Germline assignment: CDR1 SEHNR and CDR2 FQNEAQ (reference sequence). This CDR3 comprises 17 residues. CDR3 sequence: CASSLVPRTSGIYEQYF. The DNA of the CDR3 is TGTGCCAGCAGCCTAGTCCCCCGGACTAGCGGAATTTACGAGCAGTACTTC.

On this clonotype itself: A single base separates this from a much larger clone, so it may be a read error. The chain has TRBV7-3 and TRBJ2-1; D unresolved. The germline gives CDR1 SGHTA, CDR2 FQGTGA. This CDR3 is built from 13 residues. The CDR3: CASSSSSYDEQFF. The CDR3 DNA is TGTGCCAGCAGTAGTAGCTCCTACGATGAGCAGTTCTTC.

DNA of the CDR3: TGCAGCGTTGAAGGTCCAGCGGGAGGACACGAGCAGTTCTTC. Translation gives CSVEGPAGGHEQFF. This chain links TRBV29-1 with TRBJ2-1, with TRBD2 matching 9 bases. Per germline, CDR1 SQVTM and CDR2 ANQGSEA. The CDR3 length is 14 residues. V shed 1 base and J 10 bases; nucleotides not matched to a gene: 8.

About this clonotype: Germline is not matched at one junction end, which may reflect a read error. V gene TRBV4-2 combines with J gene TRBJ2-1; D possibly corresponds to TRBD2 (6 bases). The CDR3 runs 15 residues. CDR1 and CDR2 (germline): LGHNA, YNFKEQ. Written as DNA, the CDR3 is TGTGCCAGCAGCCAAGATTGGGACTCCGACAATGAGCAGTTCTTC. Translated, it gives CASSQDWDSDNEQFF.

This clonotype was observed a few times. The V call is TRBV29-1, the J call TRBJ2-5, with 7 bases aligning to TRBD2. Per the germline V gene, CDR1 is SQVTM and CDR2 is ANQGSEA. The CDR3 has 17 residues. Losses at the gene ends were 6 bases for V and 0 bases for J; bases not matched to a gene: 16. The CDR3 region has the DNA TGCAGCGTGGGGGGGAGAATTGGGAATTGGTACCAAGAGACCCAGTACTTC. Translating it yields CSVGGRIGNWYQETQYF.

The chain couples TRBV10-3 to TRBJ2-2; TRBD2 matches at 14 bases. Trimming removed 10 bases from V and 9 bases from J; junction bases left unmatched: 4. This CDR3 region has 13 residues. The germline V gene encodes CDR1 ENHRY and CDR2 SYGVKD. The CDR3 region has the DNA TGTGCCACCGGGACTAGCGGGAGTCGGGAGCTGTTTTTT. This gives the protein CATGTSGSRELFF.

CDR3 residues: CASSLKGGKLFF. The CDR3 DNA reads as TGTGCCAGCAGTTTGAAGGGGGGAAAACTGTTTTTT. The chain employs TRBV28 and TRBJ1-4; D perhaps matches TRBD1 (6 bases). Trimming removed 3 bases at V and 10 bases at J, with 9 bases between. This CDR3 has 12 amino acids. CDR1 and CDR2 from the germline V gene are MDHEN and SYDVKM.

The chain couples TRBV5-1 to TRBJ2-5; a weak D match, TRBD1 (6 bases). Deletions cut 7 bases from V and 0 bases from J, with 16 bases between. Germline V gives CDR1 SGHRS, CDR2 YFSETQ. The CDR3 is made up of 15 amino acids. CDR3 in DNA: TGCGCCAGCTCTGGGGGCCCTCGCCACCAAGAGACCCAGTACTTC. This sequence encodes CASSGGPRHQETQYF.

In its sample, this clonotype was seen a few times. The genes are TRBV5-5 and TRBJ2-1; 14 positions agree with TRBD2. With V trimmed by 7 bases and J by 9 bases, 6 bases remained unmatched. The CDR3 spans 14 residues. Germline V lookup: CDR1 SGHKS, CDR2 YYEKEE (reference sequence). CDR3 sequence reads: CASGGLAGGIEQFF. In nucleotides, the CDR3 is TGTGCCAGCGGCGGACTAGCGGGAGGAATTGAGCAGTTCTTC.

The chain employs TRBV7-9 and TRBJ1-2; no clear D gene. The length of the CDR3 is 15 residues. Germline V gene lookup returns CDR1 SEHNR and CDR2 FQNEAQ (reference sequence). V dropped 2 bases and J dropped 3 bases, with 13 bases sitting between them. CDR3 protein: CASSLLVTSYYGYTF. The DNA of the CDR3 is TGTGCCAGCAGCTTACTGGTGACATCTTACTATGGCTACACCTTC.

The V gene is TRBV2, the J gene TRBJ2-3; 10 nucleotides align to TRBD2. The CDR3 totals 14 residues. Trimming at V came to 4 bases and at J to 13 bases, leaving 11 bases not matched to a gene. Germline V lookup: CDR1 SNHLY, CDR2 FYNNEI. The chain's CDR3 is CASSASGRARKEYF. CDR3 sequence (DNA): TGTGCCAGCAGTGCCAGCGGGAGGGCTCGCAAGGAGTATTTT.

Concerning this clonotype: Its ends do not fully match the called genes, so a read error is possible. The V call is TRBV7-7, the J call TRBJ2-1; 13 nucleotides line up with TRBD2. Germline V CDR1 and CDR2: SSHAT, FNYEAQ (reference sequence). This CDR3 has 15 amino acids. CDR3 coding DNA: TGTGCTAGCAGCTCGGGACTAGCGGGGACGAGCGAGCAGTTCTTC. This gives the protein CASSSGLAGTSEQFF.

This clonotype was recorded a few times. V usage is TRBV2 and J usage is TRBJ2-5, with 9 bases fitting TRBD1. The J segment lost 1 base and the V segment lost 2 bases, leaving 2 bases of the junction unmatched. This CDR3 has 15 amino acids. Germline loops: CDR1 SNHLY, CDR2 FYNNEI. The CDR3 nucleotides are TGTGCCAGCAGTGAATGGGGACAGGGCCAAGAGACCCAGTACTTC. It is translated as CASSEWGQGQETQYF.

The gene calls are TRBV10-3 and TRBJ2-3; D may be TRBD2 (5 bases). Germline-derived CDR1 and CDR2 are ENHRY and SYGVKD. This CDR3 spans 14 amino acids. V shed 6 bases and J shed 2 bases, with 12 bases lying between them. CDR3 loop: CAIRPSGNTDTQYF. In nucleotides, the CDR3 is TGTGCCATCAGACCCAGCGGCAACACAGATACGCAGTATTTT.

The V call is TRBV30, the J call TRBJ2-2, with D possibly matching TRBD1 (5 bases). CDR1 GTSNPN and CDR2 SVGIG come from the germline V gene (reference sequence). V was trimmed by 2 bases and J by 3 bases, leaving 13 bases between them. The CDR3 is made up of 15 amino acids. The CDR3 protein is CAWSPADKDTGELFF. The CDR3 DNA sequence: TGTGCCTGGAGTCCCGCGGACAAGGACACCGGGGAGCTGTTTTTT.

The chain links TRBV29-1 to TRBJ2-1; maybe TRBD2 (6 bases). Trimming pared 3 bases from V and 2 bases from J, leaving 11 bases between. The CDR3 consists of 14 residues. Germline V CDR1 and CDR2: SQVTM, ANQGSEA. CDR3 region: CSVDGGAAYNEQFF. The CDR3 coding sequence is TGCAGCGTTGACGGGGGTGCAGCCTACAATGAGCAGTTCTTC.

V gene TRBV7-8 combines with J gene TRBJ2-4; D not certain. V lost 1 base to trimming and J lost 0 bases, with 13 bases between them. The germline V gene encodes CDR1 SGHVS and CDR2 FQNEAQ. CDR3 length: 17 amino acids. This chain's CDR3 is CASSLVRSGLAKNIQYF. CDR3 DNA sequence: TGTGCCAGCAGCTTAGTCCGGTCCGGGCTAGCCAAAAACATTCAGTACTTC.

This clonotype was observed once. The CDR3 DNA is TGTGCCAGCAGGGACAGGGGGCTTGGCGAGACCCAGTACTTC. Translating it yields CASRDRGLGETQYF. V is TRBV2 and J is TRBJ2-5, with TRBD1 matching over 11 bases. Germline lookup yields CDR1 SNHLY and CDR2 FYNNEI. This CDR3 region has 14 residues. V trimming: 6 bases; J trimming: 5 bases; junction bases outside the gene matches: 5.

The rearrangement joins TRBV20-1 to TRBJ1-1, with a weak D call TRBD1 (5 bases). V was clipped by 6 bases and J by 5 bases, with 10 bases between them. The length of the CDR3 is 11 residues. Germline V gene sequence: CDR1 DFQATT, CDR2 SNEGSKA (reference sequence). The CDR3 is CSARGWTEAFF. CDR3 sequence (DNA): TGCAGTGCAAGGGGTTGGACTGAAGCTTTCTTT.